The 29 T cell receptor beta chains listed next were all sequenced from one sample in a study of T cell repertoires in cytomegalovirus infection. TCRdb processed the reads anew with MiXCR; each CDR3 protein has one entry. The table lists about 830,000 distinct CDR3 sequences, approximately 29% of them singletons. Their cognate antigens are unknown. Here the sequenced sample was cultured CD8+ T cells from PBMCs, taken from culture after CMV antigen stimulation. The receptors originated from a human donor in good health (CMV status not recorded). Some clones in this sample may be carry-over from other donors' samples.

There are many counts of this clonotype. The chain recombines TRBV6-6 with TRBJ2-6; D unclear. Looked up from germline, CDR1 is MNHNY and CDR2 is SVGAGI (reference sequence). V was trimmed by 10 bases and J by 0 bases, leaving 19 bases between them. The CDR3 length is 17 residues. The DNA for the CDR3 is TGTGCCACCAACTCCGACCGCCTGTTCTCTGGGGCCAACGTCCTGACTTTC. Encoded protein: CATNSDRLFSGANVLTF.

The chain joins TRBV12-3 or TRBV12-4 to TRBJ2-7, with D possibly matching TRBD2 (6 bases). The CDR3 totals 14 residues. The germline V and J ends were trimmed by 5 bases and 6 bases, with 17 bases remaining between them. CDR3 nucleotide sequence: TGTGCCAGCAGTCCCCGGACCCCAGCGGGCGAGCAGTACGTC. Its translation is CASSPRTPAGEQYV.

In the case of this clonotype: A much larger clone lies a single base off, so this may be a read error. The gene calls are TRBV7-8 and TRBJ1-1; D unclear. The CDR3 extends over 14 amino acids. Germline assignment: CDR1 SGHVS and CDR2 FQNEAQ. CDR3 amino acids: CASSLAKVNTEVFF. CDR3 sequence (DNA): TGTGCCAGCAGCTTAGCGAAGGTGAACACTGAAGTTTTCTTT. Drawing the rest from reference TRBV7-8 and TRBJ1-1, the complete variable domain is GAGVSQSPRYKVAKRGQDVALRCDPISGHVSLFWYQQALGQGPEFLTYFQNEAQLDKSGLPSDRFFAERPEGSVSTLKIQRTQQEDSAVYLCASSLAKVNTEVFFGQGTRLTVV.

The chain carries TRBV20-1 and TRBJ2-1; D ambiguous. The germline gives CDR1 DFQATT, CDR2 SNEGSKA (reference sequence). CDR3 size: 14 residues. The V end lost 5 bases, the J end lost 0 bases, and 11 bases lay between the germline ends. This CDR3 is CSASDGSSYNEQFF. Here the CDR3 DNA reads TGCAGTGCTTCCGACGGTAGCTCCTACAATGAGCAGTTCTTC.

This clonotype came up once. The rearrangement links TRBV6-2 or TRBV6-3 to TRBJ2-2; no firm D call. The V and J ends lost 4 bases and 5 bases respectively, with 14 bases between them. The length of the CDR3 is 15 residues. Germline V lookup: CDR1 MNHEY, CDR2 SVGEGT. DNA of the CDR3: TGTGCCAGCAGTTCGTTTGGCCTCGGGACCGGGGAGCTGTTTTTT. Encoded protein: CASSSFGLGTGELFF.

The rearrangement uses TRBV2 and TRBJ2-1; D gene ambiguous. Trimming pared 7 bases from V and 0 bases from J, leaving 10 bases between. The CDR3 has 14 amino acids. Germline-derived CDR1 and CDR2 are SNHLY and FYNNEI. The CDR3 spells CASTRSDSYNEQFF. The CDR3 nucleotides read TGTGCCAGCACCCGAAGCGACTCCTACAATGAGCAGTTCTTC.

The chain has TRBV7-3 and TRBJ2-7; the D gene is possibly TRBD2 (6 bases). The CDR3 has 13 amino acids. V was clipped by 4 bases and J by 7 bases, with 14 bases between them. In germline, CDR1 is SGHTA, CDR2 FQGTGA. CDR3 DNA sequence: TGTGCCAGCAGCTGGGCCGAGGGGACTGAGCAGTACGTC. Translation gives CASSWAEGTEQYV.

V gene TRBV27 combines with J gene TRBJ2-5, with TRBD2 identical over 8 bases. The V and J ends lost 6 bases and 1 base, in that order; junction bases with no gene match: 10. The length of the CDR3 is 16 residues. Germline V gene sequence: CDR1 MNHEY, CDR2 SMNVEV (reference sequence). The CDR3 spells CASRSSSGGIQETQYF. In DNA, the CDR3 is TGTGCCAGCAGATCAAGTTCGGGGGGGATCCAAGAGACCCAGTACTTC.

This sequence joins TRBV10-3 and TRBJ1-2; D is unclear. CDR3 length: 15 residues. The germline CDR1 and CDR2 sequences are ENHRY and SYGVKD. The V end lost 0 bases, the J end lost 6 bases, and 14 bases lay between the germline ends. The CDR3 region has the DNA TGTGCCATCAGTGAGTCTGCAGGTTGGGGAAATGGCTACACCTTC. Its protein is CAISESAGWGNGYTF.

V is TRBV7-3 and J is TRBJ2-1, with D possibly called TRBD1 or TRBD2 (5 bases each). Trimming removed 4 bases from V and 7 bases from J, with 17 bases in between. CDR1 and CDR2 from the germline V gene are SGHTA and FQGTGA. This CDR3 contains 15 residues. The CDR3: CASSWGWGSGNEQFF. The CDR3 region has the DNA TGTGCCAGCAGCTGGGGGTGGGGGTCGGGGAATGAGCAGTTCTTC.

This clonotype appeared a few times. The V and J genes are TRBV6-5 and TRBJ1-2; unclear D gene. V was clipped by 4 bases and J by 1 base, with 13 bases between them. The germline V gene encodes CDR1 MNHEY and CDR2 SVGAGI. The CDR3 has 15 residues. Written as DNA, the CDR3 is TGTGCCAGCAGTTCACCGAGGACGCTTAACTATGGCTACACCTTC. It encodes CASSSPRTLNYGYTF.

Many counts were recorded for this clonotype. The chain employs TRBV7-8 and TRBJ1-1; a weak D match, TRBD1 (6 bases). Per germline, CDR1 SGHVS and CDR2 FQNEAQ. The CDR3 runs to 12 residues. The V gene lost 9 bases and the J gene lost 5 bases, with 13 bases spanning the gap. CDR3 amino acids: CASRSGVTEAFF. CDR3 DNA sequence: TGTGCCAGTCGGTCAGGGGTTACTGAAGCTTTCTTT.

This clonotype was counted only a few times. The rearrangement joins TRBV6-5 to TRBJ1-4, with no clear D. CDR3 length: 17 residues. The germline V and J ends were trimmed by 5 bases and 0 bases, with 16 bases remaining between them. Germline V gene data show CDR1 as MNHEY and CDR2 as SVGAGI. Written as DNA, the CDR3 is TGTGCCAGCAGTGAGTTAATACCAGCTGCAACTAATGAAAAACTGTTTTTT. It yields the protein CASSELIPAATNEKLFF.

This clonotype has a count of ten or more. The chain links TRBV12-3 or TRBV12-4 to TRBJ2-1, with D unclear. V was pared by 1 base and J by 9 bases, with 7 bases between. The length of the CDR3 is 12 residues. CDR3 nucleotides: TGTGCCAGCAGTTTAGAGGGTGGTGAGCAGTTCTTC. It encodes CASSLEGGEQFF.

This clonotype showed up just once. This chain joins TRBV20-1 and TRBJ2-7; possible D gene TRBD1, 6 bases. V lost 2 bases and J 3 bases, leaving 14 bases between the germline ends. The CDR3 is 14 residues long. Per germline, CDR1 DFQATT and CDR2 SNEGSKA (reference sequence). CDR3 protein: CSARKTGHVYEQYV. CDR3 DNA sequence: TGCAGTGCTAGAAAAACGGGACATGTCTACGAGCAGTACGTC.

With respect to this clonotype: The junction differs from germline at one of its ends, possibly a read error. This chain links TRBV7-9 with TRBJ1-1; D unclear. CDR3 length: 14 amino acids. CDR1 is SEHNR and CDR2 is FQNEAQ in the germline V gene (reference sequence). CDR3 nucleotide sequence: TGTGCCAGCAGCTTAGTCTACGATAACACTGATGCTTTCTTT. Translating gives CASSLVYDNTDAFF.

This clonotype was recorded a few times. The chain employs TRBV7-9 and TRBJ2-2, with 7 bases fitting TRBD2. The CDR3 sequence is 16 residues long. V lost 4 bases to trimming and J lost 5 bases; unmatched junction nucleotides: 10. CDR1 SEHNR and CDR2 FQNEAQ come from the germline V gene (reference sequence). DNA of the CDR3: TGTGCCAGCAGCTCTTACCGCGGGGGAGAAACCGGGGAGCTGTTTTTT. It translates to CASSSYRGGETGELFF.

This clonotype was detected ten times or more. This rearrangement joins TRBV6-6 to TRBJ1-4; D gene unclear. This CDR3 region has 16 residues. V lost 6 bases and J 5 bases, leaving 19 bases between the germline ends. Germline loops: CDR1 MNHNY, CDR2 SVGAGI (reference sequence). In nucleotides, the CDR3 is TGTGCCAGCAGCCATCACCGGACCCAGGAAAATGAAAAACTGTTTTTT. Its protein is CASSHHRTQENEKLFF.

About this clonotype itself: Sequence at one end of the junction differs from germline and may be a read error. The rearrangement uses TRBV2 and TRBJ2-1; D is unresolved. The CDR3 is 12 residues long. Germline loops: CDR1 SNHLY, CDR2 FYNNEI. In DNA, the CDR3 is TGTGCCAGCAAAGGCACCTACAATAAGCAGTTCTTC. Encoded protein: CASKGTYNKQFF.

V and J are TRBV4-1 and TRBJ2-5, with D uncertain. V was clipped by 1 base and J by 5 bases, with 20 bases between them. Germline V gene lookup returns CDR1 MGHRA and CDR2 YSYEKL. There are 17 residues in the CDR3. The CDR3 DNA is TGCGCCAGCAGCCAAGCTTTCACAGATGGTTTCAGGGAGACCCAGTACTTC. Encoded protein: CASSQAFTDGFRETQYF.

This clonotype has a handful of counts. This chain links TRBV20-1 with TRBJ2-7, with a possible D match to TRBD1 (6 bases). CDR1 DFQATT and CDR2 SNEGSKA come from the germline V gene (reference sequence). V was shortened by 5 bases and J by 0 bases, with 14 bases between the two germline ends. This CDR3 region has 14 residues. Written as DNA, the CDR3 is TGCAGTGCTGAGGGACATTCGAGCTCCTACGAGCAGTACTTC. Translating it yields CSAEGHSSSYEQYF.

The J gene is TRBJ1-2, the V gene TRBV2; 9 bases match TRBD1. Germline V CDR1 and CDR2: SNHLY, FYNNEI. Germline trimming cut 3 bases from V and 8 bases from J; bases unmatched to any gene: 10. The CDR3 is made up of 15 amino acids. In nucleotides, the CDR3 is TGTGCCAGCAGTGACTCGAGGGACAGGGCTCACGGCTACACCTTC. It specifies CASSDSRDRAHGYTF. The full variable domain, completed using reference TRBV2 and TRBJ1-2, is EPEVTQTPSHQVTQMGQEVILRCVPISNHLYFYWYRQILGQKVEFLVSFYNNEISEKSEIFDDQFSVERPDGSNFTLKIRSTKLEDSAMYFCASSDSRDRAHGYTFGSGTRLTVV.

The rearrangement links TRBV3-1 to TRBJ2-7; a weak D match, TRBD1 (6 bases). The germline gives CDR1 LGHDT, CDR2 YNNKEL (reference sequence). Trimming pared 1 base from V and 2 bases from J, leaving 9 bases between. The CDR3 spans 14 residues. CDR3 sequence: CASSQGRGAYEQYF. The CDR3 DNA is TGTGCCAGCAGCCAAGGCAGGGGCGCCTACGAGCAGTACTTC.

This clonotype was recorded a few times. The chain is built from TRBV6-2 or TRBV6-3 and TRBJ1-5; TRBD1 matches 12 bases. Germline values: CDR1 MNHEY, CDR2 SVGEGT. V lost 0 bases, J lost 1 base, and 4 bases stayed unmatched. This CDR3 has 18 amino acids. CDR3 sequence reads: CASSYSRGQGASNQPQHF. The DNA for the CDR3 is TGTGCCAGCAGTTACTCCAGGGGACAGGGGGCGAGCAATCAGCCCCAGCATTTT.

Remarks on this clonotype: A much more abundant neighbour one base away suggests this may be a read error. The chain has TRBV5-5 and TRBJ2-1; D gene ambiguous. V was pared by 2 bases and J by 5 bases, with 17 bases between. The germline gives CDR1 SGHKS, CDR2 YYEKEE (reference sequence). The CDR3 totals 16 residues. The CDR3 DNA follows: TGTGCCAGCAGCTTTGAAAACGGTCAGTTTAACAATGAGCAGTTCTTC. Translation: CASSFENGQFNNEQFF. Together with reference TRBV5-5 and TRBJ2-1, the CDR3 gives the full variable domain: DAGVTQSPTHLIKTRGQQVTLRCSPISGHKSVSWYQQVLGQGPQFIFQYYEKEERGRGNFPDRFSARQFPNYSSELNVNALLLGDSALYLCASSFENGQFNNEQFFGPGTRLTVL.

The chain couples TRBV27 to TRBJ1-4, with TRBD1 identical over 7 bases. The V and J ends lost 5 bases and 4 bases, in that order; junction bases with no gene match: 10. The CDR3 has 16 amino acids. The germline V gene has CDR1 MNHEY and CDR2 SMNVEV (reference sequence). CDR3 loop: CASSAEGAALNEKLFF. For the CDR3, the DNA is TGTGCCAGCAGTGCCGAGGGGGCGGCACTTAATGAAAAACTGTTTTTT.

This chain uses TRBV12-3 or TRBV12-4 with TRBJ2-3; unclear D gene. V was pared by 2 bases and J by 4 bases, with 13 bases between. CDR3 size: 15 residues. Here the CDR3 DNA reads TGTGCCAGCAGTTTAACCCTTTCAGAGCCAGATACGCAGTATTTT. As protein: CASSLTLSEPDTQYF.

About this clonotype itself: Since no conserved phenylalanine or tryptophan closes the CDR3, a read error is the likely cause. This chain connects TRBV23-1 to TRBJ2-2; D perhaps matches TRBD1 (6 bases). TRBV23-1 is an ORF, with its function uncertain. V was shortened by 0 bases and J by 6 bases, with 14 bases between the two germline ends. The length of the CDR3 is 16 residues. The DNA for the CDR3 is TGCGCCAGCAGTCAATCAGGATGGCAGGGGCCCGGGGAGCTGTTTTCT. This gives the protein CASSQSGWQGPGELFS.

In DNA form, the CDR3 reads TGTGCCAGCAGCTTGGGACGCGCCGCCTCCTATGGCTACACCTTC. Amino acid sequence: CASSLGRAASYGYTF. The chain uses TRBV5-6 and TRBJ1-2; D uncertain. CDR3 length: 15 residues. V dropped 0 bases and J dropped 4 bases, with 13 bases sitting between them. CDR1 SGHDT and CDR2 YYEEEE come from the germline V gene.